This T cell receptor (beta chain) was observed in a study of cytomegalovirus exposure and HLA in healthy donors. With regard to this clone: No antigen is known for it.

The PCR was carried out with 60 Vbeta primers and 13 Jbeta primers. Assay used: immunoSEQ multiplex PCR; TCRdb lists only in-frame clones, some missing. The data hold 200,000 or so clones, with more than 75% observed a single time. Points from the study as a whole: The only immune exposure information that was available was CMV serostatus.

The sample comprised PBMCs. This receptor was obtained from a girl under two years old in good health and CMV-seronegative.

CDR3 bases: TGCGCCAGCAGCGGGGGCTCAGGTTCTAGCACAGATACGCAGTATTTT. Protein sequence: CASSGGSGSSTDTQYF. The V call is TRBV5-1, the J call TRBJ2-3; perhaps TRBD1 as D (6 bases). In germline, CDR1 is SGHRS, CDR2 YFSETQ. The CDR3 spans 16 residues. V gave up 4 bases and J gave up 0 bases, with 15 bases separating them.